This T cell receptor (beta chain) appears in the sequencing data of a study of tumor-infiltrating lymphocytes in oesophageal squamous cell carcinoma. TCRdb reprocessed the PCR reads with MiXCR, giving one entry per CDR3 protein. The table includes approximately 12,000 distinct CDR3 sequences, over 50% detected once. Sequencing input: esophageal tumor tissue. The clonotype comes from a male donor with esophageal squamous cell carcinoma.

DNA for the CDR3: TGTGCCAGCAGTGCCATGAGGGGGGCTGAGCAGTTCTTC. Protein product: CASSAMRGAEQFF. The chain carries TRBV6-6 and TRBJ2-7, with D perhaps matching TRBD1 or TRBD2 (6 bases each). The J call is uncertain, as TRBJ2-1 better fits the DNA end. CDR1 MNHNY and CDR2 SVGAGI come from the germline V gene (reference sequence). The CDR3 length is 13 residues.